Described below is a single TCR beta chain sequence and its context. This clonotype came up many times. It has no known antigen specificity. The input lacks base qualities; no much larger clone sits a single base away. For repertoire sequencing, the TCR beta CDR3 regions were amplified from RNA transcripts. HTBI primers and the Qiagen OneStep RT-PCR kit were used in a first-round RT-PCR, which was followed by a second-round multiplex PCR, size selection and purification. Libraries were sequenced on an Illumina HiSeq2000 using paired-end 100 bp reads. In the original analysis: SOAPnuke was used to process the reads, removing any read that contained adapters or uncalled bases, had a mean Phred below 15, or lacked an exact match to the constant primer or identifier. High-quality paired reads were merged with COPE v1.2.5. Clonotypes were defined as unique nucleotide sequences and were aligned to IMGT TRB V, D and J references using MiTCR v1.1. Analysis was restricted to V-J combinations with a frequency above 0.0001, which covered roughly 99% of repertoires. For each V-J combination, a TCR clonal expansion and chaos score was defined as F50 clonal expansion divided by the chaos observed in the TCRdist matrix. Features were reduced by Welch's t-statistics and random forest to some 13 V-J combinations, which fed a naive Bayes classifier. Thyroid-blood repertoire similarity was quantified with the Morisita-Horn index. TCRdb took the public reads, trimmed them with fastp at Q25, ran MiXCR for clone calling and kept in-frame beta chains. Identical CDR3 proteins give one entry, which carries the most common genes and DNA. These V and J calls rely on TCRdb rather than the paper's analysis. The sample data list 300,000 to 400,000 distinct CDR3 sequences, and around a sixth of these were observed just once. Of the sample, 9% to 15% is held by the ten largest clones.

This sample was taken from a study of Graves' ophthalmopathy and Graves' hyperthyroidism (dated by TCRdb to the late 2010s). For the wider study: Peripheral blood samples were taken at the time of initial diagnosis, before any treatment was given. The study used signatures of the TCR beta repertoire to tell Graves' ophthalmopathy apart from Graves' hyperthyroidism and to predict which patients would progress to ophthalmopathy. In total, 135 blood samples were TCR-sequenced: 43 ophthalmopathy, about 75 hyperthyroidism and approximately 17 hyperthyroidism-to-ophthalmopathy patients. To explore V-J signatures that separate ophthalmopathy from hyperthyroidism, a discovery set of 95 to 100 patients was enrolled, consisting of about 41 with ophthalmopathy and around 57 with stable hyperthyroidism. An independent validation cohort was composed of 18 hyperthyroidism patients and 17 patients who later progressed from hyperthyroidism to ophthalmopathy. In five or six hyperthyroidism patients, T-cell repertoires of thyroid tissue and blood were compared. Following sample collection, hyperthyroidism patients were given methimazole at a starting dose of 30 mg daily, and ophthalmopathy patients were given high-dose intravenous methylprednisolone.

Ophthalmopathy patients had moderately to severely active disease, Clinical Activity Score of at least 3, NOSPECS grade of at least 4, and disease duration under 3 months. Patients with other autoimmune diseases, uncontrolled infections, pregnancy or lactation were excluded from the study. Diagnosis was based on clinical symptoms, serum thyroxine, TRAb, thyroid ultrasound and orbital computed tomography. Ficoll-Paque density gradient centrifugation was used to isolate PBMCs from 8.5 to 10 ml of fresh peripheral blood. Trizol reagent was used to extract the total RNA, and its quality was then checked on an Agilent 2100 Bioanalyzer. The paper as a whole reports these results and caveats: In cross-validation, the 13-signature model distinguished ophthalmopathy from stable hyperthyroidism with approximately 88% sensitivity and 81% to 83% specificity, and in the test set the corresponding values were roughly 80% and 76%. Among expanded thyroid clonotypes with frequency above 0.001, most also showed up in blood, which suggests that blood repertoires may reflect the thyroid immune response. Sample size was not predetermined statistically, and investigators were not blinded to group allocation. In validation, the model predicted ophthalmopathy progression with more than 55% sensitivity and about 73% specificity; roughly 12 predicted patients were CT-confirmed with GO in a median of approximately six months.

The junction shows trimming of 3 bases on V and 3 bases on J, plus 12 bases between the germline ends. The CDR3 contains 13 residues, cysteine and phenylalanine counted. CDR3 DNA is the only sequence kept; it has 39 bases, read in frame from the first base. Looking up the germline V gene (reference sequence) yields CDR1 DFQATT and CDR2 SNEGSKA. The chain is made from TRBV20-1 and TRBJ2-7; the D gene is not confidently resolved. Specimen: peripheral blood. This clonotype was obtained from an adult man with Graves' ophthalmopathy. The DNA sequence is as follows: TGCAGTGCTAGCCTACAGTACGACTACGAGCAGTACTTC. This gives the protein CSASLQYDYEQYF.